This TCR beta chain emerged from a study of regulatory T cells in long-lasting Graves disease. Relying on iRepertoire HTBI primers and Arm-PCR of CDR3 regions, the team built TCR beta libraries. TCRdb fed the multiplex PCR reads into MiXCR, producing one record per CDR3 protein. The sample shows 400,000 to 600,000 distinct CDR3 sequences, roughly a fifth of them seen only once. The table lists this clonotype with a few counts. Indicated time point: persistent/refractory GD, antithyroid drugs over 5 years with positive TRAb. Extracted PBMC RNA gave rise to the TCR library. The patients included were those that came from an endocrinology department in Xi'an, China. The specimen was peripheral blood mononuclear cells (PBMCs), collected when the disease was refractory, from a patient treated with antithyroid drugs. The receptor comes from a female donor with Graves disease.

The CDR3 is CASSQQETDIQYF. The CDR3 coding sequence is TGTGCCAGCAGCCAACAGGAGACAGACATTCAGTACTTC. The genes are TRBV3-1 and TRBJ2-4; tentatively, D is TRBD1 (5 bases). The V end was cut by 2 bases, the J end by 8 bases, with 10 bases between. In germline, CDR1 is LGHDT, CDR2 YNNKEL (reference sequence). The CDR3 runs to 13 residues.